A single sample gave rise to the 18 T cell receptor beta chains below, sequenced in a study of T cells after yellow fever vaccination. MiXCR, run by TCRdb on the 5' RACE reads, gives a single entry per CDR3 protein. The sample lists some 560,000 distinct CDR3 sequences; roughly a fifth were seen once. Here the sequenced sample was PBMCs, taken 15 days after the yellow fever booster vaccination. These receptors all come from a man aged 25 to 40 who received the YFV17D yellow fever vaccine.

This clonotype was picked up a small number of times. The chain recombines TRBV20-1 with TRBJ2-1, with a weak D call TRBD2 (5 bases). There are 15 residues in the CDR3. Deletions cut 3 bases from V and 3 bases from J, with 15 bases between. Germline V gene lookup returns CDR1 DFQATT and CDR2 SNEGSKA (reference sequence). For the CDR3, the DNA is TGCAGTGCTAGTAATCAGGAGGCCAGCTACAATGAGCAGTTCTTC. Translation gives CSASNQEASYNEQFF.

There are a few counts of this clonotype. The DNA of the CDR3 is TGCAGCGTTGATTCAACGGGGGAGACCCAGTACTTC. Protein: CSVDSTGETQYF. The V call is TRBV29-1, the J call TRBJ2-5; possibly TRBD2 for D (5 bases). Trimming left V 3 bases short and J 5 bases short, with 10 bases between. This CDR3 comprises 12 residues. Per the germline V gene, CDR1 is SQVTM and CDR2 is ANQGSEA.

The chain combines TRBV20-1 with TRBJ2-1; weak D call: TRBD2 (6 bases). The V and J ends lost 5 bases and 9 bases respectively, with 11 bases between them. Germline-derived CDR1 and CDR2 are DFQATT and SNEGSKA (reference sequence). This CDR3 has 11 residues. The CDR3 loop is CSALAWGEQFF. CDR3 in DNA: TGCAGTGCTCTAGCGTGGGGTGAGCAGTTCTTC.

V and J are TRBV7-2 and TRBJ2-7; D is perhaps TRBD2 (5 bases). Germline CDR1 SGHTA, CDR2 FQGNSA. V lost 2 bases and J 4 bases, leaving 12 bases between the germline ends. The CDR3 has 14 amino acids. CDR3: CASSLRWSGYEQYF. The CDR3 coding sequence is TGTGCCAGCAGCTTAAGATGGAGCGGTTACGAGCAGTACTTC.

This clonotype was detected ten times or more. The chain has TRBV12-3 or TRBV12-4 and TRBJ2-2; D gene unclear. V lost 0 bases and J 6 bases, leaving 2 bases between the germline ends. The CDR3 sequence is 12 residues long. CDR3 sequence reads: CASSLAAGELFF. CDR3 nucleotides: TGTGCCAGCAGTTTAGCTGCCGGGGAGCTGTTTTTT.

This clonotype has more than one count but fewer than ten. This sequence joins TRBV29-1 and TRBJ2-1, with D possibly being TRBD1 (6 bases). The CDR3 has 14 residues. V was cut by 7 bases and J by 6 bases, with 19 bases left in between. CDR1 is SQVTM, CDR2 ANQGSEA, per germline. The CDR3 region has the DNA TGCAGCGCCGCCGGGACATTAAGGTCCAATGAGCAGTTCTTC. Translating gives CSAAGTLRSNEQFF.

In its sample, this clonotype was seen many times. The chain links TRBV27 to TRBJ2-1, with D hard to call. Germline CDR1 and CDR2: MNHEY and SMNVEV (reference sequence). Trimming cost V 4 bases and J 7 bases, with 8 bases left between them. The CDR3 is 12 amino acids. The CDR3 bases are TGTGCCAGCAGTTCCGTGGCTAATGAGCAGTTCTTC. It translates to CASSSVANEQFF.

Only a few counts were recorded for this clonotype. This chain uses TRBV5-6 with TRBJ2-1; tentative D call: TRBD2 (5 bases). Germline CDR1 and CDR2: SGHDT and YYEEEE. This CDR3 contains 16 residues. The germline V and J ends were trimmed by 2 bases and 4 bases, with 16 bases remaining between them. The DNA of the CDR3 is TGTGCCAGCAGCTTTGGGTCAAGCGGAATTTACAATGAGCAGTTCTTC. Translating it yields CASSFGSSGIYNEQFF.

The rearrangement links TRBV12-3 or TRBV12-4 to TRBJ1-3, with a weak D call TRBD1 (5 bases). V was cut by 5 bases and J by 0 bases, with 14 bases left in between. The CDR3 is made up of 16 amino acids. As DNA, the CDR3 is TGTGCCAGCAGTGCCGGGGGGTCGACCTCTGGAAACACCATATATTTT. Its translation: CASSAGGSTSGNTIYF.

The V and J genes are TRBV5-1 and TRBJ2-3, with unresolved D. V lost 7 bases, J lost 0 bases, and 12 bases lay in between. Germline loops: CDR1 SGHRS, CDR2 YFSETQ. The CDR3 is made up of 14 amino acids. For the CDR3, the DNA is TGCGCCAGCGGCCGGGCCACTAGCACAGATACGCAGTATTTT. Translated, it gives CASGRATSTDTQYF.

This clonotype turned up a few times. This chain joins TRBV7-2 and TRBJ2-3; 8 nucleotides align to TRBD2. From germline, CDR1 is SGHTA and CDR2 FQGNSA. The V and J ends lost 5 bases and 3 bases, in that order; junction bases with no gene match: 10. The CDR3 covers 16 residues. CDR3 residues: CASSRGLSGSTDTQYF. CDR3 nucleotide sequence: TGTGCCAGCAGCAGGGGACTCAGCGGGAGTACAGATACGCAGTATTTT.

This clonotype has more than one count but fewer than ten. The CDR3 is CAIKLQGNTEAFF. The CDR3 DNA is TGTGCCATCAAACTCCAGGGGAACACTGAAGCTTTCTTT. This chain connects TRBV10-3 to TRBJ1-1; D possibly corresponds to TRBD1 (5 bases). The V end lost 7 bases, the J end lost 1 base, and 10 bases lay between the germline ends. This CDR3 is built from 13 residues. Germline-derived CDR1 and CDR2 are ENHRY and SYGVKD.

This chain uses TRBV11-1 with TRBJ2-1, with TRBD2 matching 7 bases. The CDR3 covers 18 residues. V dropped 5 bases and J dropped 8; count of bases not matched to a gene: 21. CDR1 and CDR2 (germline): SGHAT, FQDESV (reference sequence). In nucleotides, the CDR3 is TGTGCCAGCAGCCGCTCCAGTTTCGCGGGAGCTAGGAGGGATGAGCAGTTCTTC. As protein: CASSRSSFAGARRDEQFF.

The chain employs TRBV7-2 and TRBJ1-1, with D maybe TRBD1 (6 bases). The germline CDR1 and CDR2 sequences are SGHTA and FQGNSA. The CDR3 runs to 13 residues. Trimming pared 5 bases from V and 4 bases from J, leaving 11 bases between. This CDR3 reads CASSAGVGTEAFF. The CDR3 nucleotides read TGTGCCAGCAGCGCAGGGGTGGGCACTGAAGCTTTCTTT.

The gene calls are TRBV20-1 and TRBJ2-3, with D unclear. V was pared by 3 bases and J by 0 bases, with 13 bases between. CDR3 length: 15 residues. Germline CDR1 reads DFQATT; CDR2 reads SNEGSKA (reference sequence). This chain's CDR3 is CSASFRIGSTDTQYF. In DNA, the CDR3 is TGCAGTGCTAGTTTCCGGATAGGGAGCACAGATACGCAGTATTTT.

For the CDR3, the DNA is TGTGCCAGCAGCTTAGGGCAGCAGGCGAACACTGAAGCTTTCTTT. This translates into CASSLGQQANTEAFF. The rearrangement uses TRBV7-9 and TRBJ1-1; no definite D call. V was cut by 1 base and J by 1 base, with 10 bases left in between. Germline values: CDR1 SEHNR, CDR2 FQNEAQ (reference sequence). The CDR3 has 15 amino acids.

The J gene is TRBJ2-2, the V gene TRBV7-2, with a tentative D call TRBD1 (6 bases). Germline V gene lookup returns CDR1 SGHTA and CDR2 FQGNSA. The CDR3 has 17 amino acids. V lost 3 bases to trimming and J lost 4 bases, with 18 bases between them. CDR3 DNA: TGTGCCAGCAGCTTTCAGATGCAGGGGTCGGGCACCGGGGAGCTGTTTTTT. Residues: CASSFQMQGSGTGELFF.

Only a few counts were recorded for this clonotype. Here the CDR3 reads CASIREAGRDTQYF. The CDR3 nucleotides are TGTGCCAGCATTAGGGAAGCGGGAAGGGATACGCAGTATTTT. This sequence joins TRBV12-3 or TRBV12-4 and TRBJ2-3; 7 positions match TRBD2. This CDR3 has 14 amino acids. With V trimmed by 7 bases and J by 6 bases, 10 bases remained unmatched.